The rows below give T cell receptor beta chains drawn from one sample of a study of HIV-infected patients and healthy controls. In TCRdb, the 5' RACE reads were re-called with MiXCR into one record per CDR3 protein. Seen here are approximately 13,000 distinct CDR3 sequences, around 5% observed once, and the top ten hold around 3.3%. Sequenced material: blood. Receptors were obtained from an adult in good health. Both conserved end residues are part of each CDR3. Fields, in order: clone size, V gene, J gene, D gene, CDR3 protein, CDR3 DNA. The D gene is left open where the match is weak. Size tells how often a clone was seen (once, few, many) or the class of an expanded clone, and some rows leave it out.

many	TRBV2	TRBJ1-1	NA	CASNEGSRGHTEAFF	TGTGCCAGCAACGAAGGCTCTCGAGGGCACACTGAAGCTTTCTTT
many	TRBV7-8	TRBJ2-7	NA	CASSLAGDISYEQYF	TGTGCCAGCAGCTTAGCAGGGGATATTTCCTACGAGCAGTACTTC
medium-sized	TRBV11-1	TRBJ2-5	NA	CASSRRAGRYQETQYF	TGTGCCAGCAGCCGGCGGGCAGGGCGGTACCAAGAGACCCAGTACTTC
medium-sized	TRBV5-1	TRBJ1-2	NA	CASSLSLDPPNYGYTF	TGCGCCAGCAGCTTGAGTCTAGACCCCCCTAACTATGGCTACACCTTC
medium-sized	TRBV3-1	TRBJ2-1	NA	CASSHPSREQFF	TGTGCCAGCAGCCATCCCTCCCGGGAGCAGTTCTTC
many	TRBV28	TRBJ1-5	NA	CASRVGLSAFNQPQHF	TGTGCCAGCAGGGTGGGGCTGTCTGCCTTCAATCAGCCCCAGCATTTT
medium-sized	TRBV10-3	TRBJ2-3	NA	CAIRELDRRDSTDTQYF	TGTGCCATCAGGGAATTAGACAGGAGAGATAGCACAGATACGCAGTATTTT
many	TRBV14	TRBJ2-1	NA	CASSQGPYNEQFF	TGTGCCAGCAGCCAAGGGCCGTACAATGAGCAGTTCTTC
medium-sized	TRBV30	TRBJ1-5	NA	CAWSGDTNQPQHF	TGTGCCTGGAGTGGGGACACCAATCAGCCCCAGCATTTT
many	TRBV18	TRBJ1-1	NA	CASSPAAGTYTEAFF	TGTGCCAGCTCCCCCGCGGCGGGGACCTACACTGAAGCTTTCTTT
many	TRBV7-9	TRBJ2-6	NA	CASGRSGANVLTF	TGTGCCAGCGGTAGATCTGGGGCCAACGTCCTGACTTTC
medium-sized	TRBV2	TRBJ1-6	TRBD1	CASKGQQNSPLHF	TGTGCCAGCAAGGGACAGCAAAATTCACCCCTCCACTTT
NA	TRBV5-6	TRBJ1-3	TRBD1	CASSFDSGGGNTIYF	TGTGCCAGCAGCTTTGACTCAGGGGGTGGAAACACCATATATTTT
many	TRBV7-2	TRBJ2-3	NA	CASTSFWGVGDTQYF	TGTGCCAGCACCTCGTTTTGGGGGGTGGGAGATACGCAGTATTTT
many	TRBV7-2	TRBJ2-7	NA	CASSLLGVDEQYF	TGTGCCAGCAGCCTCTTAGGGGTGGACGAGCAGTACTTC
many	TRBV5-1	TRBJ2-2	NA	CASSLSGNTGELFF	TGCGCCAGCAGCTTGTCGGGAAACACCGGGGAGCTGTTTTTT
many	TRBV6-5	TRBJ2-1	NA	CASSYSGSSYNEQFF	TGTGCCAGCAGTTACTCCGGGAGCTCCTACAATGAGCAGTTCTTC
few	TRBV5-1	TRBJ2-1	TRBD1	CASSYGTGVFNEQFF	TGCGCCAGCAGCTATGGGACAGGGGTTTTCAATGAGCAGTTCTTC
medium-sized	TRBV12-3/TRBV12-4	TRBJ1-6	TRBD1	CASSLSATGQGSPLHF	TGTGCCAGCAGTTTATCCGCGACAGGGCAGGGCTCACCCCTCCACTTT
medium-sized	TRBV13	TRBJ2-3	NA	CASSPQARTDTQYF	TGTGCCAGCAGCCCCCAGGCCCGCACAGATACGCAGTATTTT
many	TRBV19	TRBJ1-4	NA	CASRSTGRNEKLFF	TGTGCCAGTAGGTCGACAGGCCGGAATGAAAAACTGTTTTTT
medium-sized	TRBV5-6	TRBJ2-7	NA	CASSRGDRSYEQYF	TGTGCCAGCAGCCGAGGAGACAGGTCCTACGAGCAGTACTTC